This TCR beta chain was sequenced in a study of blood T cell repertoires in COVID-19. As for the study in general: Both acute and convalescent COVID-19 samples were obtained from the United States, Italy and Spain.

Here immunoSEQ multiplex PCR was the method, and the copy in TCRdb shows in-frame clones only, minus some. The table lists more than 300,000 clones, more than 75% of them singletons. Recovered status applied to Cohort 3 donors who had two consecutive negative PCRs. It also applied to those with clearance or with symptom resolution. This CDR3 comprises 13 residues. The trim removed 5 bases at V and 1 base at J, leaving 0 bases unmatched. The genes are TRBV12-3 or TRBV12-4 and TRBJ1-2; 8 nucleotides agree with TRBD1. Sequencing was done on a sample of PBMCs or T cells enriched from blood (not recorded which). The clonotype comes from a woman aged 18 to 35 who had recovered from COVID-19. CDR3 nucleotide sequence: TGTGCCAGCAGTGGACAGGGTAACTATGGCTACACCTTC. Its translation: CASSGQGNYGYTF.